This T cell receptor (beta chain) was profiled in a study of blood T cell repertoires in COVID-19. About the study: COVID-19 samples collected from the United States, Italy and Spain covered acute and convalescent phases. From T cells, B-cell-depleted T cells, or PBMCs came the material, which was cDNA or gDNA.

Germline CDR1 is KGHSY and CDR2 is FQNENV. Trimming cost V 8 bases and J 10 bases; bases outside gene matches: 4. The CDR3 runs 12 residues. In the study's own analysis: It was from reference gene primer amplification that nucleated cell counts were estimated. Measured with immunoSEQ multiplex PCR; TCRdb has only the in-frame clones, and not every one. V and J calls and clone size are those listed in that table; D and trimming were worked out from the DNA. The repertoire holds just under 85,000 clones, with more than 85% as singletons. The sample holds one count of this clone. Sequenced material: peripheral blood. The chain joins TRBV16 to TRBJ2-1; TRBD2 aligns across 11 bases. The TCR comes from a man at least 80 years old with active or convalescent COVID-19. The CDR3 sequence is CASGTSGIEQFF. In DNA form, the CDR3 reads TGTGCCAGCGGGACTAGCGGAATAGAGCAGTTCTTC. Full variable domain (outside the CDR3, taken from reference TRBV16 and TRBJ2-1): GEEVAQTPKHLVRGEGQKAKLYCAPIKGHSYVFWYQQVLKNEFKFLISFQNENVFDETGMPKERFSAKCLPNSPCSLEIQATKLEDSAVYFCASGTSGIEQFFGPGTRLTVL.